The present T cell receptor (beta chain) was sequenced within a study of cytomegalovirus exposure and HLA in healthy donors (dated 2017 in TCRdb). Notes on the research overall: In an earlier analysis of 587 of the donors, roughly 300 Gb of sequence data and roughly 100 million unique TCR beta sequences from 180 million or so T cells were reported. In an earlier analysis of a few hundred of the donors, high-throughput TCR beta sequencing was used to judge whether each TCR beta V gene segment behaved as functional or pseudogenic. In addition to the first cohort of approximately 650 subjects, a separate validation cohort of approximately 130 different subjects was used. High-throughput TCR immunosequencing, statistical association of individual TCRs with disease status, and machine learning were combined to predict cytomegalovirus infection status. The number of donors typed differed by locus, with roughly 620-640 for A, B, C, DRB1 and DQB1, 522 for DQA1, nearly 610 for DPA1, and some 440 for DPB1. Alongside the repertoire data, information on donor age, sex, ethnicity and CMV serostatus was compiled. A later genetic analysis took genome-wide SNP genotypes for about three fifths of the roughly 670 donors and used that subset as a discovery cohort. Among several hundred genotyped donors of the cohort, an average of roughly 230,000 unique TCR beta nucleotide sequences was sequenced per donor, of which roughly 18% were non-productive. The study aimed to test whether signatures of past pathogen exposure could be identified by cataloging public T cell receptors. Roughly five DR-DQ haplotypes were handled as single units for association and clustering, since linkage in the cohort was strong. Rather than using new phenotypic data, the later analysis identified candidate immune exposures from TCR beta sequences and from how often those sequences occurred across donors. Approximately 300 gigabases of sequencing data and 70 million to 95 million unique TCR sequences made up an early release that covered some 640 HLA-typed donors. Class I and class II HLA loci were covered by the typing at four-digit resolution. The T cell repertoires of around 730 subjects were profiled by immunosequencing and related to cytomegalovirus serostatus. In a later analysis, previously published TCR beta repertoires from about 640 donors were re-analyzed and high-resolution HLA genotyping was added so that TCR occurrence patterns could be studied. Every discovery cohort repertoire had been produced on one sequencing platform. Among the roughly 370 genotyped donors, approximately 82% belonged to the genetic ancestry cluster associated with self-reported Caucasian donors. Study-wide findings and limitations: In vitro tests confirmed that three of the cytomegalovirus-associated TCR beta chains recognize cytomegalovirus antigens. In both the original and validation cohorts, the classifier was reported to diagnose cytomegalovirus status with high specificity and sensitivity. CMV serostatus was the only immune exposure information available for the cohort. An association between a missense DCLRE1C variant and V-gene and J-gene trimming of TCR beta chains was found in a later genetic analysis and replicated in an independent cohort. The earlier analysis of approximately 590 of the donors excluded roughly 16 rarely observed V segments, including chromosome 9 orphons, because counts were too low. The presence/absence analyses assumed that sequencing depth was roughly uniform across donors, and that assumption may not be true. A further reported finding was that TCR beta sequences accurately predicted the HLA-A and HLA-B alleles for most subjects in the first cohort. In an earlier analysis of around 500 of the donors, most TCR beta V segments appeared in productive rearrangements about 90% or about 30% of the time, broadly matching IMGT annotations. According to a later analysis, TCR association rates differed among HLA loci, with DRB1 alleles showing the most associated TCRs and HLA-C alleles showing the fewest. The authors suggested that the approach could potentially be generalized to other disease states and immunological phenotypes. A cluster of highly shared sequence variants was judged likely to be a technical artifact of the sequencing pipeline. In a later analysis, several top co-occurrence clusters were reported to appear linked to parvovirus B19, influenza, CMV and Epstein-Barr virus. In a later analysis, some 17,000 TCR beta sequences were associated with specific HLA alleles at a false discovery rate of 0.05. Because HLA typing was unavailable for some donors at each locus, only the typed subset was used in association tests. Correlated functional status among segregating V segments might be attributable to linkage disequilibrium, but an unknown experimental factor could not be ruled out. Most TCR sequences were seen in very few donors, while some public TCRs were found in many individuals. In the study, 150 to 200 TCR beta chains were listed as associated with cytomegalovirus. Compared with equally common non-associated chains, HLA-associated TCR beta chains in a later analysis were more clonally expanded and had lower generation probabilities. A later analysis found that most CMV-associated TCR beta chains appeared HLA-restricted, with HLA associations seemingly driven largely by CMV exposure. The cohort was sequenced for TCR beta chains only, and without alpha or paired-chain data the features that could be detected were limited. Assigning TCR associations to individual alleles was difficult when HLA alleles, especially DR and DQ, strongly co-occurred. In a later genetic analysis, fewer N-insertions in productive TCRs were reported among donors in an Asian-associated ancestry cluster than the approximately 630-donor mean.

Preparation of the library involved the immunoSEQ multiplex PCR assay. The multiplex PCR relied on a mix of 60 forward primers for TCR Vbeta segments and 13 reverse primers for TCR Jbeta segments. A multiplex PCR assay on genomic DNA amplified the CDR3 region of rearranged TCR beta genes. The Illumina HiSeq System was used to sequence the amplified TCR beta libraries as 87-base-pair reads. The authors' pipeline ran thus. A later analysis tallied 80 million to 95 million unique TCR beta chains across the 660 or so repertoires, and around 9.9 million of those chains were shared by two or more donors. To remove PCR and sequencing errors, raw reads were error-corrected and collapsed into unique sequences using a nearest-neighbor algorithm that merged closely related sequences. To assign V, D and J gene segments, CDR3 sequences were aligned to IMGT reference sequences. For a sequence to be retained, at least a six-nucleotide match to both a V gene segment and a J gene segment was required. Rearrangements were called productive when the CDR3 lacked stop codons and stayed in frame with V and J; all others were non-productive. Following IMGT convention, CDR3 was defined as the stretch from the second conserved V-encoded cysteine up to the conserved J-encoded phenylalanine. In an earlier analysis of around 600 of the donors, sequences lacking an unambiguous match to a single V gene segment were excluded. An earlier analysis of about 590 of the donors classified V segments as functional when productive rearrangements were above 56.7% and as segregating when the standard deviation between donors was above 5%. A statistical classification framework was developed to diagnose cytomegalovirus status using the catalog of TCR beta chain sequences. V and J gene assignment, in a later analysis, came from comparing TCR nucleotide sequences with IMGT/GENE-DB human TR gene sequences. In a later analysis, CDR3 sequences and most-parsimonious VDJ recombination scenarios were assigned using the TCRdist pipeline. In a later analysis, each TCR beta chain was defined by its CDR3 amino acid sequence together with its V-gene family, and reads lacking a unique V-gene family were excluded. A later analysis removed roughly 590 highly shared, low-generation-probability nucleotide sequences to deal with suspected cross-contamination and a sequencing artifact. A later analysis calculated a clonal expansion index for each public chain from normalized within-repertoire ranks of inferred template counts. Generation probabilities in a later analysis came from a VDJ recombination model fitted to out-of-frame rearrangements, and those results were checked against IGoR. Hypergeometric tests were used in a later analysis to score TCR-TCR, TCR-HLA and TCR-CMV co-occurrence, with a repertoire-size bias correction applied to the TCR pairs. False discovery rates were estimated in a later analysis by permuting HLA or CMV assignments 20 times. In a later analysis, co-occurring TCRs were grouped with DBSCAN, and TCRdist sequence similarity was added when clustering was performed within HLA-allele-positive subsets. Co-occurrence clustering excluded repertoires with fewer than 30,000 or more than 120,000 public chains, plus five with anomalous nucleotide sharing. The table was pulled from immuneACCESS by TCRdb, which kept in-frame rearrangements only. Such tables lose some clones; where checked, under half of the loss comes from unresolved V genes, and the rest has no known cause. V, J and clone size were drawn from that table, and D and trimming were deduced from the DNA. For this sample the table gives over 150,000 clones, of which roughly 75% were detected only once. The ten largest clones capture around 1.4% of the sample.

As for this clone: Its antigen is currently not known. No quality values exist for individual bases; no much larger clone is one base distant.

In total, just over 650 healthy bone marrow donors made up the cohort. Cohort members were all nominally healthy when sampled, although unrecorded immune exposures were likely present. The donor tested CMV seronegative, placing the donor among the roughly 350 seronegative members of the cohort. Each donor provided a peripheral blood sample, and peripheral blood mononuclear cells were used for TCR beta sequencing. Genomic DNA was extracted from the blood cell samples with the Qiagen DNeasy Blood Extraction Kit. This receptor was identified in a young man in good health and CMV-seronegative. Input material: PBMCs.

The nucleotide sequence is given as TGTGCCAGCAGCCCCGGGACTAGCGGGAGAAACGAGCAGTACTTC. The resulting protein is CASSPGTSGRNEQYF. The chain was built from TRBV27 and TRBJ2-7; the central 14 bases match TRBD2. The CDR1 and CDR2 encoded by the germline V gene (reference sequence) are MNHEY and SMNVEV. Relative to germline, V is missing 6 bases and J is missing 5 bases, with 6 bases of the junction outside any gene match. The CDR3, cysteine through phenylalanine, is 15 amino acids long. CDR3 DNA only is kept here, 45 bases in frame from base 1.